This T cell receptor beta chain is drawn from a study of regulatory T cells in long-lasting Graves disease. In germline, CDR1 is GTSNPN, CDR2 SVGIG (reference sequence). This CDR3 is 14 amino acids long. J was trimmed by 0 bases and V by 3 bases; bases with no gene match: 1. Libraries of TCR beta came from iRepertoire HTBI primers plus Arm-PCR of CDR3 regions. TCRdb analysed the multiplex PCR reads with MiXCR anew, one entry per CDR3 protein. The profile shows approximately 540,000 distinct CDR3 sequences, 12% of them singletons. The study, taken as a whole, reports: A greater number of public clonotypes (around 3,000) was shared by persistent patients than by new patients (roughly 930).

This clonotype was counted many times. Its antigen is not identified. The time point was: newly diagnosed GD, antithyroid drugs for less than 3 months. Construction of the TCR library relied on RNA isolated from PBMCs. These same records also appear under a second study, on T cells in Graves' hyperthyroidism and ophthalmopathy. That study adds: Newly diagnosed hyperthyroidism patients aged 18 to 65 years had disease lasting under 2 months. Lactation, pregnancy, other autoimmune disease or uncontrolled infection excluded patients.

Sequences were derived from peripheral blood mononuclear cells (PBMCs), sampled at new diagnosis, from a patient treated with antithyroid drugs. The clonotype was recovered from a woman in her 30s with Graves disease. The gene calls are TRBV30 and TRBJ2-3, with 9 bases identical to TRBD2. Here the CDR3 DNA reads TGTGCCTGGAGCCTAGCGGGAAGCACAGATACGCAGTATTTT. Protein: CAWSLAGSTDTQYF.